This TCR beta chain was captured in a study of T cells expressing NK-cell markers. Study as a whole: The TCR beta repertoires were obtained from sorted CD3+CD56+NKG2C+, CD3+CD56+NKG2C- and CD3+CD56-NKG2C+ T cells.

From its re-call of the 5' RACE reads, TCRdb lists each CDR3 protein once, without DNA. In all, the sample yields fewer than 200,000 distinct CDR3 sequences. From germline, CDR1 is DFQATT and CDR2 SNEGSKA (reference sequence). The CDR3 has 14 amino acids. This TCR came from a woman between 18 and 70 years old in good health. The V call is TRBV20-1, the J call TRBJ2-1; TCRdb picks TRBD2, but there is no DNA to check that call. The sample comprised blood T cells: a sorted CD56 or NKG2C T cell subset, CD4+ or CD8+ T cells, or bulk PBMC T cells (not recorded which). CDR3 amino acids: CSARTIGDRNEQFF.